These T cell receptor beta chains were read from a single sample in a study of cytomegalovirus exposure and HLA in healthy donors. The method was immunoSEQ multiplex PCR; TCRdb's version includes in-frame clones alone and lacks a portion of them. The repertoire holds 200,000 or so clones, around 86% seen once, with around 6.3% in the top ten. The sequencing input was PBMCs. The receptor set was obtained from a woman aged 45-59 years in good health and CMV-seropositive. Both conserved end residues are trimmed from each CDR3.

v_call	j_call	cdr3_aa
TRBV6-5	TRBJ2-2	ASSYGTSLWTGELF
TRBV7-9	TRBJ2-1	ASSLLAGAYNEQF
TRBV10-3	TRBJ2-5	AITGDSEEPQETQY
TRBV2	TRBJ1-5	ASTLQGGSGQPQH
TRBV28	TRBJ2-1	ASSLGTSGVYEQF
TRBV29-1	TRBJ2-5	SVVGSQETQY
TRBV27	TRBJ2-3	ASSFHGQGASTLFGSTQY
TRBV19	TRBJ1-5	ASRAQWTGGAGNQPQH
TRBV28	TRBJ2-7	ASSSPGQGAYEQY
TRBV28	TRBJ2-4	ASSSWTGVTGDSQY
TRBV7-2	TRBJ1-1	ASRSGQATEAF
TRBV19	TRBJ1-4	ASRNTGFGEKLF
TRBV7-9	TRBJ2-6	ASSLVPGSGSGANVLT
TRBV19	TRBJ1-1	ASSIPHKNTEAF
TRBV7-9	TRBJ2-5	SSSLRLAGVETQY
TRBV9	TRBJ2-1	ASSATGGGLYNEQF
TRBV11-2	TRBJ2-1	ASSFLGGTINNEQF
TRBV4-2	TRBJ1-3	ASSQEIRASGNTIY
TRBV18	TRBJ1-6	ASSRPGTDNSPLH
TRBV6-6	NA	ASSYSPDSSYEQY
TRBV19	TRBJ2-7	ASKEKGASYEQY
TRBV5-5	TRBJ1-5	ASSLLGTGGIGSNQPQH
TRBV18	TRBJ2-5	ASSPLLLAEQETQY
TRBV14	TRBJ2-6	ASSQGQGPPYGANGLT
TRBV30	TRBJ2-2	AWSAYGLATGTGELF
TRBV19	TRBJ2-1	ASSIAGNSYNEQF
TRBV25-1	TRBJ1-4	ASSTSGTQIILF
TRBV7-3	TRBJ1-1	ASSLGTGANTEAF
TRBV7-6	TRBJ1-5	ASSLETGPYQPQH
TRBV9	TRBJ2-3	ASSSRGSFGTQY
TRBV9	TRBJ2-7	ASSVEDRDYEQY
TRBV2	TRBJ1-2	ASIPEHNYGYT
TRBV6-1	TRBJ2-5	ASSGQGRETQY
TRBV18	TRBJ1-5	ASSPTGGGGIQPQH
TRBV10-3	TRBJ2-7	AISGLAGDSYEQY
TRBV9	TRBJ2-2	ASSVWVGEAGGPRVVGELF
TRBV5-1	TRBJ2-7	ASTGDSYEQY
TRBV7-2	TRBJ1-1	ASSLGHQNTEAF
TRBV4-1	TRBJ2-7	ASSVGGSVANEQY
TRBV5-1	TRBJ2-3	ASSLDRGGSTDTQY
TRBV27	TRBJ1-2	ASSSAVRFSYGYT
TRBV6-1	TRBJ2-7	ASSGGTAAAGEQY
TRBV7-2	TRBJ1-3	ASSFLSSGNTIY
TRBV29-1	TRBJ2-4	SATEGRGAAIQY
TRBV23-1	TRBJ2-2	ASSRALLNTGELF
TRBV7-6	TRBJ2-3	ASSFGAGMADTQY
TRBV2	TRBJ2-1	ASHTSFSYNEQF
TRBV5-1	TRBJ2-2	ASSSGGKNTGELF